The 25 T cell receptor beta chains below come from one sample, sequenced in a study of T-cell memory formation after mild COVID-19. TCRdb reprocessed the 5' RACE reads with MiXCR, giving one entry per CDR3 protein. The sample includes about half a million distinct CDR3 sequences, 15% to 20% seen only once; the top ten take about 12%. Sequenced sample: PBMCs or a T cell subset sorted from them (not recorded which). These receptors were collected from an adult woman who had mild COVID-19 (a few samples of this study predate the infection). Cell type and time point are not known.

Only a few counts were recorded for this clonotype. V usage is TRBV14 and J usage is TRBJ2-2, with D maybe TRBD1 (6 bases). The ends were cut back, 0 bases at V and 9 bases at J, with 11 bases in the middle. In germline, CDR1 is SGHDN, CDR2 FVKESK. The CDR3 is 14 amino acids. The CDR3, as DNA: TGTGCCAGCAGCCAAGAATGGGGGCCACGGGAGCTGTTTTTT. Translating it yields CASSQEWGPRELFF.

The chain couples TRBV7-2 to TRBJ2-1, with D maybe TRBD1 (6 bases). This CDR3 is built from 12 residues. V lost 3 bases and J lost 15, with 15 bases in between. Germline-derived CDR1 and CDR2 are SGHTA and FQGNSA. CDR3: CASSLDQGPRFF. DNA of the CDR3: TGTGCCAGCAGCTTGGATCAGGGGCCCCGGTTCTTC.

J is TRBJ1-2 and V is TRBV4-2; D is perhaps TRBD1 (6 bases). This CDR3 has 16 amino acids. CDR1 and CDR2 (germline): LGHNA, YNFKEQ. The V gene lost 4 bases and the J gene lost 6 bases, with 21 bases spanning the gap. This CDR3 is CASSRPGENSMNGYTF. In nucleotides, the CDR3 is TGTGCCAGCAGCCGACCAGGGGAGAATAGTATGAATGGCTACACCTTC.

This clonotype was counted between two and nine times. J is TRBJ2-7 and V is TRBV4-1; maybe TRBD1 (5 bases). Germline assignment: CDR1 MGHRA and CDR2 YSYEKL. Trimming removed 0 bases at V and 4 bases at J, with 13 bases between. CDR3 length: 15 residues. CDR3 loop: CASSQDPGWGYEQYF. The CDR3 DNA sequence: TGCGCCAGCAGCCAAGATCCAGGGTGGGGTTACGAGCAGTACTTC.

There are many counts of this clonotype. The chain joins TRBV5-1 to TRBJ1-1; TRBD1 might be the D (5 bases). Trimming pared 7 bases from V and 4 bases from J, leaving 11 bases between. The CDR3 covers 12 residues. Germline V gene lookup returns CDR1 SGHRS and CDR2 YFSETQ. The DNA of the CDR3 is TGCGCCAGCTCCGAAGGGGTCACTGAAGCTTTCTTT. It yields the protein CASSEGVTEAFF.

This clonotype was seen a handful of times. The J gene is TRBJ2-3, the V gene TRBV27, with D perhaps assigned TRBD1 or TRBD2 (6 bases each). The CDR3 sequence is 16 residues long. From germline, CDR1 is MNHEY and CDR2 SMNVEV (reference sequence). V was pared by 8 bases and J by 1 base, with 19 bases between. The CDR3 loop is CASGGLAGRGTDTQYF. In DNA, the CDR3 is TGTGCCAGCGGGGGGCTGGCGGGCCGAGGCACAGATACGCAGTATTTT.

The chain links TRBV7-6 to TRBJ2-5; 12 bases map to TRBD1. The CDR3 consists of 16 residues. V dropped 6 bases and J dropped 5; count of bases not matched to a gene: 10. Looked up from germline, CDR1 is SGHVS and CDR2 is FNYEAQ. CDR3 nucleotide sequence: TGTGCCAGCAGTCGGGACAGGGGGCGAGTTGGGGAGACCCAGTACTTC. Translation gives CASSRDRGRVGETQYF.

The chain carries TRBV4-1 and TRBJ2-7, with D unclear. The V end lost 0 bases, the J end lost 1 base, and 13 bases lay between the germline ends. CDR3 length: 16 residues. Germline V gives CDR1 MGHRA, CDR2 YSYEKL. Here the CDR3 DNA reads TGCGCCAGCAGCCAAGAGTTCCGAAGGGATTCCTACGAGCAGTACTTC. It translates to CASSQEFRRDSYEQYF.

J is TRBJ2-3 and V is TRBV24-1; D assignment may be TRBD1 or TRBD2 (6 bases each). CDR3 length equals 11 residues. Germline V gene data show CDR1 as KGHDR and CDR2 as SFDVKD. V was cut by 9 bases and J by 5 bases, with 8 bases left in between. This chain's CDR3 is CATGGGDTQYF. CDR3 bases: TGTGCCACCGGAGGGGGAGATACGCAGTATTTT.

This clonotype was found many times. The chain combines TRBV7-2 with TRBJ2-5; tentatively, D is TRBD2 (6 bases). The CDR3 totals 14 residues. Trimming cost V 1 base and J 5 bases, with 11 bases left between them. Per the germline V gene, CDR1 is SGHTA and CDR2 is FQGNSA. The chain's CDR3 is CASSLGAGGETQYF. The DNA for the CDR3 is TGTGCCAGCAGCTTAGGAGCGGGTGGCGAGACCCAGTACTTC.

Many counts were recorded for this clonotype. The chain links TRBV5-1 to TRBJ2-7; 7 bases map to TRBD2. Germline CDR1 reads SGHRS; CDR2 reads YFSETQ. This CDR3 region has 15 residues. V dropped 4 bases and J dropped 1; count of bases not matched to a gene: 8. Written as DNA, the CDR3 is TGCGCCAGCAGCCTTACCGGGACTAAATCCTACGAGCAGTACTTC. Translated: CASSLTGTKSYEQYF.

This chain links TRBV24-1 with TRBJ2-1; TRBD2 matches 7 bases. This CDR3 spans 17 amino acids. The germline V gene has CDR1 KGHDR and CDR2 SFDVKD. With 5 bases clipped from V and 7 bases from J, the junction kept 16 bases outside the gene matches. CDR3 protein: CATSGRLGDPRGNEQFF. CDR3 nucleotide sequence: TGTGCCACCAGTGGTCGGTTAGGCGATCCGCGGGGGAATGAGCAGTTCTTC.

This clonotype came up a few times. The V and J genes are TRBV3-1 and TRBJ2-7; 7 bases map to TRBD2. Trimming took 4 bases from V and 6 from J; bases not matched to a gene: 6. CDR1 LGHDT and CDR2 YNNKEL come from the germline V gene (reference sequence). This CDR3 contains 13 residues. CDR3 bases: TGTGCCAGCAGCCTCGAAGGGGAGGGCGAGCAGTACTTC. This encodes CASSLEGEGEQYF.

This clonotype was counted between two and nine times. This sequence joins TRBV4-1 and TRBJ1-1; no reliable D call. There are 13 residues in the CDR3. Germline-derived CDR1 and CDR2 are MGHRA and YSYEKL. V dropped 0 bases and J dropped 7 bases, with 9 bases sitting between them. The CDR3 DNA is TGCGCCAGCAGCCAAGAAGGGCACCTTGAAGCTTTCTTT. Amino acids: CASSQEGHLEAFF.

CDR3 bases: TGTGCCAGCAGCCCGCCTCCAGGGAAGGGGAACACTGAAGCTTTCTTT. Encoded protein: CASSPPPGKGNTEAFF. J is TRBJ1-1 and V is TRBV6-5; weak D call: TRBD1 (5 bases). Germline-derived CDR1 and CDR2 are MNHEY and SVGAGI. V was shortened by 6 bases and J by 1 base, with 18 bases between the two germline ends. The CDR3 is made up of 16 amino acids.

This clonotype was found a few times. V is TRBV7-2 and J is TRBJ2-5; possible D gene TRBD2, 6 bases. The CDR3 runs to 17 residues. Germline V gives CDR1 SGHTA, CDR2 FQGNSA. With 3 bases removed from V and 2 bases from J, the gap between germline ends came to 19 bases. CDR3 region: CASSLFMEGWGQETQYF. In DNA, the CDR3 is TGTGCCAGCAGCTTGTTTATGGAGGGATGGGGACAAGAGACCCAGTACTTC.

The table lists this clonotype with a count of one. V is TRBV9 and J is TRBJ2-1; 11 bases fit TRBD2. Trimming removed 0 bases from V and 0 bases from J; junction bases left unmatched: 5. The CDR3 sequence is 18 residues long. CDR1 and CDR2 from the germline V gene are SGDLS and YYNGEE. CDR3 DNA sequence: TGTGCCAGCAGCGTAGCGGGACTAGCGGTGAGCTCCTACAATGAGCAGTTCTTC. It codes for CASSVAGLAVSSYNEQFF.

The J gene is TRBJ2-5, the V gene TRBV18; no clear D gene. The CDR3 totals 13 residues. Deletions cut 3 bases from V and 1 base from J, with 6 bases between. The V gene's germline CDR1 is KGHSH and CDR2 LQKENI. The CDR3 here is CASSPAIQETQYF. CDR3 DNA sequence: TGTGCCAGCTCACCGGCGATCCAAGAGACCCAGTACTTC.

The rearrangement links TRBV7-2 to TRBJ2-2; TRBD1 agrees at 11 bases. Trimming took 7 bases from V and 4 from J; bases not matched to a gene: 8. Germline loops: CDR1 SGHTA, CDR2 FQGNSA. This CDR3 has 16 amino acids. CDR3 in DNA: TGTGCCAGCAACTACCCGGACAGGGGGCCCACCGGGGAGCTGTTTTTT. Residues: CASNYPDRGPTGELFF.

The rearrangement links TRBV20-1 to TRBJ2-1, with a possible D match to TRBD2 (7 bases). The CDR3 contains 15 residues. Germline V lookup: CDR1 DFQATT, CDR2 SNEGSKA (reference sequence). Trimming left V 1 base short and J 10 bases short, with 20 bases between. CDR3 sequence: CSARVGGLPSREQFF. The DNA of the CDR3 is TGCAGTGCTAGAGTAGGGGGACTACCGTCGCGGGAGCAGTTCTTC.

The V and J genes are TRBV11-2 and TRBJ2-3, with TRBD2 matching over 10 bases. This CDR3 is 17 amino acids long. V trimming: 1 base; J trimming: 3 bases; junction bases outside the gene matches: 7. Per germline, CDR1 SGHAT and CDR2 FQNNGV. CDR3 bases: TGTGCCAGCAGCTTAGGAGCTAGCGGGGGAGGGACAGATACGCAGTATTTT. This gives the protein CASSLGASGGGTDTQYF.

Here the CDR3 DNA reads TGTGCCAGCTCACCACAGTTTGCGGCAACTAATGAAAAACTGTTTTTT. Its protein is CASSPQFAATNEKLFF. This chain uses TRBV18 with TRBJ1-4; D remains ambiguous. Between the trimmed V and J ends, which lost 1 base and 0 bases, there was a span of 9 bases. The germline V gene encodes CDR1 KGHSH and CDR2 LQKENI. The CDR3 contains 16 residues.

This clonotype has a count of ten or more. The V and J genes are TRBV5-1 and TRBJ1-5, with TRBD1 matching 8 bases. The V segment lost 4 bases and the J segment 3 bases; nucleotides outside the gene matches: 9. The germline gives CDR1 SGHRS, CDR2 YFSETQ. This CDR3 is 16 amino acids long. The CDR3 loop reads CASSPKDREANQPQHF. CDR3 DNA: TGCGCCAGCAGCCCCAAGGACAGGGAGGCCAATCAGCCCCAGCATTTT.

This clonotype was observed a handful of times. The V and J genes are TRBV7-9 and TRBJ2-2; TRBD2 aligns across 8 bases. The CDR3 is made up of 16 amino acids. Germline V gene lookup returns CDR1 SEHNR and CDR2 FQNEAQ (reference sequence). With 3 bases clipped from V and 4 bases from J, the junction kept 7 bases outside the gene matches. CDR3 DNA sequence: TGTGCCAGCAGCTTTTCAGCGGGGGCCCCCACCGGGGAGCTGTTTTTT. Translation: CASSFSAGAPTGELFF.

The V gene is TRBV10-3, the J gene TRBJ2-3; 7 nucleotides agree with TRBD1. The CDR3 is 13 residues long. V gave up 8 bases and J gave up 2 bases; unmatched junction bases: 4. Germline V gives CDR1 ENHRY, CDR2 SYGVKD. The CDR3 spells CAIDTGDTDTQYF. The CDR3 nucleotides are TGTGCCATCGACACAGGGGACACAGATACGCAGTATTTT.